The 31 T cell receptor beta chains below come from one sample, sequenced in a study of vaccination and CD4 T cells after COVID-19. Treatment denoted: 10-day PBMC culture with coronavirus spike peptide pools or control peptides (ViraFEST assay). Antigen specificity for these receptors is unknown. The Oncomine TCR Beta short-read assay generated sequence data from the DNA of cultured CD4+ T cells. MiXCR, applied by TCRdb to the PCR reads, yields one record per CDR3 protein. The sample shows over 10,000 distinct CDR3 sequences, roughly three quarters of them seen only once. The source material was CD4+ T cells from blood, cultured in vitro. The receptors derive from a human donor who had recovered from COVID-19.

The rearrangement uses TRBV28 and TRBJ2-7, with 7 bases aligning to TRBD1. The CDR3 loop spans 15 amino acids. The junction had 8 bases not matched to a gene; V was cut back by 5 bases and J by 1 base. Germline-derived CDR1 and CDR2 are MDHEN and SYDVKM. The CDR3 sequence is CASSLPATGSYEQYF. DNA of the CDR3: TGTGCCAGCAGTCTACCGGCGACAGGGTCCTACGAGCAGTACTTC.

The rearrangement links TRBV20-1 to TRBJ2-1; D is perhaps TRBD1 (6 bases). The CDR3 length is 15 residues. Germline values: CDR1 DFQATT, CDR2 SNEGSKA (reference sequence). The V end lost 6 bases, the J end lost 2 bases, and 17 bases lay between the germline ends. CDR3 DNA: TGCAGTGCCGTCGCACAGGGTTCCACCTACAATGAGCAGTTCTTC. This gives the protein CSAVAQGSTYNEQFF.

The chain employs TRBV27 and TRBJ2-1, with TRBD2 matching over 11 bases. This CDR3 region has 17 residues. After removal of 3 bases from V and 4 bases from J, the junction contained 8 bases not matched to a gene. Germline assignment: CDR1 MNHEY and CDR2 SMNVEV (reference sequence). The CDR3 DNA reads as TGTGCCAGCAGTTTCCGGGTAGCGGGAGGGCCGTACAATGAGCAGTTCTTC. This gives the protein CASSFRVAGGPYNEQFF.

The chain is built from TRBV7-9 and TRBJ1-3; D is uncertain. Looked up from germline, CDR1 is SEHNR and CDR2 is FQNEAQ (reference sequence). CDR3 size: 13 residues. V was trimmed by 1 base and J by 4 bases, leaving 5 bases between them. CDR3 amino acids: CASSLGGGNTIYF. CDR3 in DNA: TGTGCCAGCAGCTTAGGGGGAGGAAACACCATATATTTT.

V gene TRBV7-2 combines with J gene TRBJ2-3; the D is unclear. V lost 0 bases, J lost 6 bases, and 16 bases lay in between. The CDR3 is 16 residues long. Germline lookup yields CDR1 SGHTA and CDR2 FQGNSA. This CDR3 is CASSLASLLAGDTQYF. DNA of the CDR3: TGTGCCAGCAGCTTAGCCAGCCTCCTCGCTGGTGATACGCAGTATTTT.

This clonotype came up a few times. J is TRBJ1-1 and V is TRBV20-1, with 8 bases identical to TRBD1. The CDR3 is 14 amino acids. Trimming cost V 7 bases and J 5 bases; bases outside gene matches: 12. Germline V gene data show CDR1 as DFQATT and CDR2 as SNEGSKA (reference sequence). Here the CDR3 reads CSVETGQGRTEAFF. DNA of the CDR3: TGCAGTGTCGAAACTGGACAGGGAAGGACTGAAGCTTTCTTT.

To note about this clonotype: A read error may account for a junction end that differs from germline. The chain employs TRBV5-1 and TRBJ2-6; D remains unclear. This CDR3 is built from 16 residues. Germline V CDR1 and CDR2: SGHRS, YFSETQ. The CDR3 sequence is CASSLRRTSGSNVLTF. The CDR3 bases are TGCGCCAGCAGCCTTAGACGGACCTCTGGGTCCAACGTCCTGACTTTC.

J is TRBJ2-7 and V is TRBV6-2 or TRBV6-3; TRBD1 might be the D (5 bases). Germline V gene sequence: CDR1 MNHEY, CDR2 SVGEGT. This CDR3 spans 16 amino acids. The germline V and J ends were trimmed by 5 bases and 5 bases, with 22 bases remaining between them. CDR3 nucleotide sequence: TGTGCCAGCAGTAGGGGTCGGGCGACCCCGTACGACGAGCAGTACTTC. This codes for CASSRGRATPYDEQYF.

The chain carries TRBV7-8 and TRBJ1-1, with 7 bases that match TRBD1. The CDR3 sequence is 16 residues long. Trimming at V came to 5 bases and at J to 3 bases, leaving 12 bases not matched to a gene. Germline V gives CDR1 SGHVS, CDR2 FQNEAQ. CDR3 in DNA: TGTGCCAGCAGCGAAAGGTTCAGGGGGTTGGACACTGAAGCTTTCTTT. Translating gives CASSERFRGLDTEAFF.

The chain is built from TRBV4-3 and TRBJ2-7; a possible D gene is TRBD1 (6 bases). Looked up from germline, CDR1 is LGHNA and CDR2 is YSLEER. The V end lost 1 base, the J end lost 0 bases, and 10 bases lay between the germline ends. The CDR3 consists of 15 residues. CDR3 protein: CASSQGKGGSYEQYF. CDR3 coding DNA: TGCGCCAGCAGCCAAGGGAAAGGGGGCTCCTACGAGCAGTACTTC.

The genes are TRBV20-1 and TRBJ2-3, with D possibly matching TRBD2 (5 bases). Germline loops: CDR1 DFQATT, CDR2 SNEGSKA (reference sequence). This CDR3 spans 15 amino acids. V was pared by 2 bases and J by 0 bases, with 12 bases between. The CDR3 loop is CSARNPGTSTDTQYF. The CDR3 nucleotides read TGCAGTGCTAGAAACCCGGGAACTAGCACAGATACGCAGTATTTT.

This rearrangement joins TRBV10-3 to TRBJ1-4, with a possible D match to TRBD1 (6 bases). Germline-derived CDR1 and CDR2 are ENHRY and SYGVKD. This CDR3 contains 14 residues. V dropped 4 bases and J dropped 8 bases, with 14 bases sitting between them. The chain's CDR3 is CAISAQGLGEKLFF. The CDR3, as DNA: TGTGCCATCAGTGCTCAGGGGCTGGGGGAAAAACTGTTTTTT.

The V gene is TRBV28, the J gene TRBJ1-1, with TRBD1 matching over 7 bases. Germline trimming cut 8 bases from V and 1 base from J; bases unmatched to any gene: 4. Per the germline V gene, CDR1 is MDHEN and CDR2 is SYDVKM. The CDR3 runs to 13 residues. The CDR3 nucleotides are TGTGCCAGCCAAGGGGGCGCGAACACTGAAGCTTTCTTT. Translation: CASQGGANTEAFF.

In this sample, this clonotype turned up a few times. V usage is TRBV7-2 and J usage is TRBJ1-1, with D perhaps TRBD1 (6 bases). The CDR3 runs to 14 residues. With 2 bases removed from V and 3 bases from J, the gap between germline ends came to 10 bases. In germline, CDR1 is SGHTA, CDR2 FQGNSA. This CDR3 is CASSLRGRYTEAFF. CDR3 DNA sequence: TGTGCCAGCAGCTTACGGGGGCGCTACACTGAAGCTTTCTTT. Filled out from reference TRBV7-2 and TRBJ1-1, the complete variable domain reads GAGVSQSPSNKVTEKGKDVELRCDPISGHTALYWYRQSLGQGLEFLIYFQGNSAPDKSGLPSDRFSAERTGGSVSTLTIQRTQQEDSAVYLCASSLRGRYTEAFFGQGTRLTVV.

This chain links TRBV20-1 with TRBJ2-3; TRBD1 agrees at 7 bases. The CDR3 has 13 amino acids. Looked up from germline, CDR1 is DFQATT and CDR2 is SNEGSKA (reference sequence). V was clipped by 8 bases and J by 0 bases; unmatched bases: 5. The CDR3 DNA reads as TGCAGTAACAGGGGCGTCAGCACAGATACGCAGTATTTT. It translates to CSNRGVSTDTQYF.

The J gene is TRBJ1-2, the V gene TRBV20-1; unclear D gene. This CDR3 region has 15 residues. Germline V gives CDR1 DFQATT, CDR2 SNEGSKA (reference sequence). Deletions cut 3 bases from V and 2 bases from J, with 16 bases between. The DNA for the CDR3 is TGCAGTGCTAGGGACGGGCAACCGGGGAACTATGGCTACACCTTC. It is translated as CSARDGQPGNYGYTF.

CDR3 sequence reads: CASSSTVFSGARNSPLHF. Written as DNA, the CDR3 is TGTGCCAGCAGCTCTACTGTTTTTTCAGGCGCCCGAAATTCACCCCTCCACTTT. V is TRBV7-2 and J is TRBJ1-6; unclear D gene. The V and J ends lost 4 bases and 7 bases respectively, with 23 bases between them. The CDR3 is 18 amino acids. CDR1 and CDR2 (germline): SGHTA, FQGNSA.

This clonotype turned up a few times. The V call is TRBV6-1, the J call TRBJ1-1; a possible D gene is TRBD1 (5 bases). V gave up 6 bases and J gave up 0 bases, with 14 bases separating them. The CDR3 covers 15 residues. Germline V CDR1 and CDR2: MNHNS, SASEGT. The CDR3, as DNA: TGTGCCAGCAGGGAATTGGACATCATGAACACTGAAGCTTTCTTT. Protein sequence: CASRELDIMNTEAFF.

The chain has TRBV5-1 and TRBJ2-5; D gene uncertain. Germline CDR1 SGHRS, CDR2 YFSETQ. Trimming shortened V by 5 bases and J by 1 base, and 12 bases separated the two germline ends. The CDR3 runs to 14 residues. CDR3 loop: CASSLLAVQETQYF. CDR3 nucleotides: TGCGCCAGCAGTCTCCTGGCTGTCCAAGAGACCCAGTACTTC.

V is TRBV7-8 and J is TRBJ2-1, with D uncertain. From germline, CDR1 is SGHVS and CDR2 FQNEAQ. Trimming removed 5 bases at V and 3 bases at J, with 17 bases between. The CDR3 contains 16 residues. The CDR3 is CASSPAAPGDYNEQFF. The CDR3 region has the DNA TGTGCCAGCAGCCCCGCGGCCCCTGGGGACTACAATGAGCAGTTCTTC.

This chain connects TRBV18 to TRBJ2-1; TRBD2 matches at 15 bases. The germline gives CDR1 KGHSH, CDR2 LQKENI. The CDR3 is 17 residues long. V shed 0 bases, J shed 6 bases, and the junction held 3 bases outside the gene matches. This CDR3 reads CASSPPGLAGGGNEQFF. CDR3 in DNA: TGTGCCAGCTCACCACCGGGACTAGCGGGAGGTGGCAATGAGCAGTTCTTC.

This clonotype was seen once. This chain links TRBV10-3 with TRBJ2-1, with D unclear. Germline V lookup: CDR1 ENHRY, CDR2 SYGVKD. The V and J ends lost 6 bases and 5 bases respectively, with 11 bases between them. The CDR3 consists of 13 residues. DNA for the CDR3: TGTGCCATCAGCAAGGGCAGCAACAATGAGCAGTTCTTC. Translated, it gives CAISKGSNNEQFF.

V gene TRBV20-1 combines with J gene TRBJ2-3, with D perhaps matching TRBD2 (7 bases). CDR3 length: 13 residues. Germline CDR1 reads DFQATT; CDR2 reads SNEGSKA (reference sequence). Trimming shortened V by 3 bases and J by 9 bases, and 16 bases separated the two germline ends. CDR3 coding DNA: TGCAGTGCTAGTGGGCGGGAGAGGGGGACGCAGTATTTT. Protein sequence: CSASGRERGTQYF.

The chain couples TRBV5-1 to TRBJ2-7, with 10 bases lining up with TRBD2. Germline CDR1 SGHRS, CDR2 YFSETQ. V shed 2 bases, J shed 5 bases, and the junction held 7 bases outside the gene matches. The CDR3 is 15 amino acids. The CDR3, as DNA: TGCGCCAGCAGCTTCAGCGGGAGGGCCCAGGACGAGCAGTACTTC. It is translated as CASSFSGRAQDEQYF.

The table lists this clonotype with a count of one. The V gene is TRBV30, the J gene TRBJ2-4; 8 nucleotides line up with TRBD1. This CDR3 contains 12 residues. CDR1 and CDR2 from the germline V gene are GTSNPN and SVGIG (reference sequence). Trimming at V came to 7 bases and at J to 7 bases, leaving 6 bases not matched to a gene. The CDR3 DNA reads TGTGCCTTACGGACAGGGTGGAACATTCAGTACTTC. Amino acids: CALRTGWNIQYF. The full variable domain, rest sourced from reference TRBV30 and TRBJ2-4, is SQTIHQWPATLVQPVGSPLSLECTVEGTSNPNLYWYRQAAGRGLQLLFYSVGIGQISSEVPQNLSASRPQDRQFILSSKKLLLSDSGFYLCALRTGWNIQYFGAGTRLSVL.

By its share, this clonotype is large. The rearrangement links TRBV7-2 to TRBJ2-3; no clear D gene. Germline CDR1 SGHTA, CDR2 FQGNSA. Trimming took 4 bases from V and 2 from J, leaving 4 bases between them. The CDR3 has 12 amino acids. CDR3 residues: CASSSYTDTQYF. The CDR3 DNA sequence: TGTGCCAGCAGCTCCTACACAGATACGCAGTATTTT.

The chain employs TRBV14 and TRBJ1-6; D is unresolved. The CDR3 length is 15 residues. Germline V gives CDR1 SGHDN, CDR2 FVKESK. V lost 5 bases and J 7 bases, leaving 15 bases between the germline ends. CDR3 bases: TGTGCCAGCAGCGGTCAGTCGAAAAGCAATTCACCCCTCCACTTT. Amino acids: CASSGQSKSNSPLHF.

This rearrangement joins TRBV19 to TRBJ1-2; D remains ambiguous. V was clipped by 8 bases and J by 4 bases, with 11 bases between them. This CDR3 contains 12 residues. From germline, CDR1 is LNHDA and CDR2 SQIVND (reference sequence). CDR3 bases: TGTGCCAGTGCCGGGCGACCCTATGGCTACACCTTC. This sequence encodes CASAGRPYGYTF.

V usage is TRBV5-1 and J usage is TRBJ2-3; D is unresolved. V was shortened by 5 bases and J by 3 bases, with 13 bases between the two germline ends. Germline V gene data show CDR1 as SGHRS and CDR2 as YFSETQ. The CDR3 has 14 amino acids. CDR3 coding DNA: TGCGCCAGCAGTGGCGATATCAGAACAGATACGCAGTATTTT. Protein sequence: CASSGDIRTDTQYF.

The V and J genes are TRBV20-1 and TRBJ2-7; 10 bases line up with TRBD2. The CDR3 spans 16 residues. V lost 5 bases and J lost 5; bases outside the gene matches: 15. Germline V gene lookup returns CDR1 DFQATT and CDR2 SNEGSKA (reference sequence). The CDR3 reads CSASVRPSGRNDEQYF. CDR3 sequence (DNA): TGCAGTGCTTCCGTTCGTCCTAGCGGGAGAAACGACGAGCAGTACTTC.

The CDR3 DNA sequence: TGTGCCAGCAGTGCTGAAGGGGGCACCGGGGAGCTGTTTTTT. This codes for CASSAEGGTGELFF. The J gene is TRBJ2-2, the V gene TRBV6-1; possible D gene TRBD1, 6 bases. CDR3 length: 14 residues. Germline V lookup: CDR1 MNHNS, CDR2 SASEGT. Between the trimmed V and J ends, which lost 4 bases and 4 bases, there was a span of 10 bases.